This TCR beta chain derives from a study of blood T cells in healthy people across ages. This clonotype was observed a few times. Its matching antigen is unknown. A second roughly 7 to 11 cycle PCR used barcoded and J-beta primers. TCRdb passed the 5' RACE reads through MiXCR, listing each CDR3 protein once. The table records some 890,000 distinct CDR3 sequences, 29% of them present only once. Study-wide points: Unsorted PBMC material precluded a definitive naive versus antigen-experienced comparison.

Those donating, healthy Caucasian individuals from Russia, were aged roughly 6 to 100. V was pared by 5 bases and J by 5 bases, with 11 bases of the junction left unmatched. Germline CDR1 and CDR2: SEHNR and FQNEAQ (reference sequence). The CDR3 has 15 residues. Separately, the same data were catalogued under a study of T cells of mothers and their children. That paper states: The authors used all extracted RNA for cDNA synthesis, at around 1.6 ug per 15 ul. Sample barcodes plus 2-4 random nucleotides came from the M1S primer.

This clonotype was sampled from a woman between 40 and 50 years old in good health. The chain carries TRBV7-9 and TRBJ2-5; 7 bases agree with TRBD1. Source material: blood. CDR3 residues: CASSTQTGWIETQYF. For the CDR3, the DNA is TGTGCCAGCAGCACCCAGACAGGGTGGATCGAGACCCAGTACTTC.